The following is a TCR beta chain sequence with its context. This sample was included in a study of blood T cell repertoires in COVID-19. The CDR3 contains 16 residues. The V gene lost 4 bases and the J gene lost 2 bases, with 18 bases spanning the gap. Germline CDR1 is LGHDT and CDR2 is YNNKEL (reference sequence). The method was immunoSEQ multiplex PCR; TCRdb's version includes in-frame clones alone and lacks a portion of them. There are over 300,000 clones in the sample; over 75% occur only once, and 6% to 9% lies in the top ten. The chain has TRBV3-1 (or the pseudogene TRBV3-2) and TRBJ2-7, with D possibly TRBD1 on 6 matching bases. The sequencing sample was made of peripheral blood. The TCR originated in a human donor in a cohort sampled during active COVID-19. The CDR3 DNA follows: TGTGCCAGCAGCCTGGGCCTCGGACAGCCGACCTACGAGCAGTACTTC. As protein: CASSLGLGQPTYEQYF.